This T cell receptor beta chain was recovered during a study of blood T cell repertoires in COVID-19. Study details: Samples representing acute and convalescent COVID-19 were sourced from the United States, Italy and Spain. PBMCs, B-cell-depleted T cells, or T cells were the source of the cDNA or gDNA that made up the material.

Original data processing: Quantification of nucleated cells was approximated via reference gene primer amplification. Clones were read by immunoSEQ multiplex PCR, and TCRdb kept only the in-frame ones, dropping some. That table gives V, J and clone size, and the DNA gave D and trimming. Of roughly 81,000 clones in the sample, 89% were seen once. This clonotype originated in a man between 65 and 85 years old with active or convalescent COVID-19. The sequencing sample was made of peripheral blood.

As DNA, the CDR3 is TGTGCCAGCAGTCATCAACAGGGGCGGAGACCAACCTACGAGCAGTACTTC. Protein: CASSHQQGRRPTYEQYF. The rearrangement links TRBV6-6 to TRBJ2-7; TRBD1 agrees at 7 bases. V trimming: 5 bases; J trimming: 2 bases; junction bases outside the gene matches: 15. There are 17 residues in the CDR3. The V gene's germline CDR1 is MNHNY and CDR2 SVGAGI (reference sequence).